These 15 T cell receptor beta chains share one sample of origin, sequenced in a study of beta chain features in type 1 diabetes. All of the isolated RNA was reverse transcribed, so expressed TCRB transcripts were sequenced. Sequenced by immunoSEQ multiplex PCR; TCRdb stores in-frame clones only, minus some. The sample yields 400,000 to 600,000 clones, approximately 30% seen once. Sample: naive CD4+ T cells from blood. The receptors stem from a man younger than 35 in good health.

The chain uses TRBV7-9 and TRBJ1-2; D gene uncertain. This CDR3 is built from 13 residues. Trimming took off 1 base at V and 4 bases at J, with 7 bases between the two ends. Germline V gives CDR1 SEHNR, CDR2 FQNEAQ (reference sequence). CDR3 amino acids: CASSLGPGYGYTF. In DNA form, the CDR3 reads TGTGCCAGCAGCTTAGGCCCAGGCTATGGCTACACCTTC.

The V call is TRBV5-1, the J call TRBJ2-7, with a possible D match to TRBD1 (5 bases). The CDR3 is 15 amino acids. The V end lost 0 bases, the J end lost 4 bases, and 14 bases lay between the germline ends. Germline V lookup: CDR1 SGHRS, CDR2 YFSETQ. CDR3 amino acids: CASSLALAGLYEQYF. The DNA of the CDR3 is TGCGCCAGCAGCTTGGCCCTGGCAGGGTTGTACGAGCAGTACTTC.

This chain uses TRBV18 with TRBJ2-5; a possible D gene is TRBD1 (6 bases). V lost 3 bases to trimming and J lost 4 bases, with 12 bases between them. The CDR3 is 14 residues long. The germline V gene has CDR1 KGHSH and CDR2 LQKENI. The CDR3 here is CASSPRDNGETQYF. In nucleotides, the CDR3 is TGTGCCAGCTCACCCCGGGACAACGGAGAGACCCAGTACTTC. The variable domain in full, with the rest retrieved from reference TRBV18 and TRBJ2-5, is NAGVMQNPRHLVRRRGQEARLRCSPMKGHSHVYWYRQLPEEGLKFMVYLQKENIIDESGMPKERFSAEFPKEGPSILRIQQVVRGDSAAYFCASSPRDNGETQYFGPGTRLLVL.

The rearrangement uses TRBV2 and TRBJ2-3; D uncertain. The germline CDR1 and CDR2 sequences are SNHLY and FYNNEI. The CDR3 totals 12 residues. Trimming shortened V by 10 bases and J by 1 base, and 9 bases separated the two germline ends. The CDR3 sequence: CAISLRTDTQYF. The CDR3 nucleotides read TGTGCCATTAGCCTTCGCACAGATACGCAGTATTTT.

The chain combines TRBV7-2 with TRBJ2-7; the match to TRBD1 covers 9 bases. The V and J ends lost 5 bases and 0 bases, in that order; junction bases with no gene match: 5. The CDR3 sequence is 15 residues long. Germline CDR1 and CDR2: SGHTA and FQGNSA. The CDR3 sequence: CASSPGTGSSYEQYF. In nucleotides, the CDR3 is TGTGCCAGCAGCCCAGGGACAGGGAGCTCCTACGAGCAGTACTTC.

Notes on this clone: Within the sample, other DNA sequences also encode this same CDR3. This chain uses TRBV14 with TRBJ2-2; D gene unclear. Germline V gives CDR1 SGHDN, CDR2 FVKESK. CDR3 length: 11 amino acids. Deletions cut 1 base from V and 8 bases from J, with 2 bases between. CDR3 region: CASSQAGELFF. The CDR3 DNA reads TGTGCCAGCAGCCAAGCAGGGGAGCTGTTTTTT.

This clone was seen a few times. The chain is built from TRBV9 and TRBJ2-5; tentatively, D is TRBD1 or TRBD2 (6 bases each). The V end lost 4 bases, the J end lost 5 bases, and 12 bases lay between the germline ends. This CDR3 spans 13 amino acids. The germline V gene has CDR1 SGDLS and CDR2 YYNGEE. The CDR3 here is CASSLGGRETQYF. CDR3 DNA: TGTGCCAGCAGCTTGGGGGGCCGCGAGACCCAGTACTTC.

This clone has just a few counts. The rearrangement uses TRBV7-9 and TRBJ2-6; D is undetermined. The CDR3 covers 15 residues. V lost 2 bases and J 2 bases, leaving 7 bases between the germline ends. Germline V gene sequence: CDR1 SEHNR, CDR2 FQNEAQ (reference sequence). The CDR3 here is CASSLPTPGANVLTF. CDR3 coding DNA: TGTGCCAGCAGCTTACCCACTCCTGGGGCCAACGTCCTGACTTTC.

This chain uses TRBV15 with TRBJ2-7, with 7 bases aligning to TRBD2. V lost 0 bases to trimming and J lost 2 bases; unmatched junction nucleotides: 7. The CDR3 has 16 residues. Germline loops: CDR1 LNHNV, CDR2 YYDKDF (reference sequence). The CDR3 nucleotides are TGTGCCACCAGCAGAGATCGGGCTAGCGGACCCTACGAGCAGTACTTC. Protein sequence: CATSRDRASGPYEQYF.

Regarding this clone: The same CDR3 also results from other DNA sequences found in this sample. The CDR3, as DNA: TGCAGCGTTGCGACAGGGAGCTCCTACAATGAGCAGTTCTTC. Protein: CSVATGSSYNEQFF. V gene TRBV29-1 combines with J gene TRBJ2-1; TRBD1 matches 7 bases. V lost 4 bases, J lost 0 bases, and 3 bases stayed unmatched. CDR1 SQVTM and CDR2 ANQGSEA come from the germline V gene. The CDR3 is 14 residues long.

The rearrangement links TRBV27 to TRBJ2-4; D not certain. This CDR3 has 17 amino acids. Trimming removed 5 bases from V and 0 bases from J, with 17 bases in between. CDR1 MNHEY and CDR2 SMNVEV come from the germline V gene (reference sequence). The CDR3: CASSPSRTRIAKNIQYF. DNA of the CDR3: TGTGCCAGCAGTCCCTCCCGGACCAGAATAGCCAAAAACATTCAGTACTTC.

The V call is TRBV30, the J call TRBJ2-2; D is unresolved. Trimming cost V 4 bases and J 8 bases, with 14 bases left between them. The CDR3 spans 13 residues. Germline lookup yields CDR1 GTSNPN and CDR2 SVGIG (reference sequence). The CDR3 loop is CAWTPGRWGELFF. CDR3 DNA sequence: TGTGCCTGGACCCCCGGCAGGTGGGGGGAGCTGTTTTTT. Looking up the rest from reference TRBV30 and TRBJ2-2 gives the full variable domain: SQTIHQWPATLVQPVGSPLSLECTVEGTSNPNLYWYRQAAGRGLQLLFYSVGIGQISSEVPQNLSASRPQDRQFILSSKKLLLSDSGFYLCAWTPGRWGELFFGEGSRLTVL.

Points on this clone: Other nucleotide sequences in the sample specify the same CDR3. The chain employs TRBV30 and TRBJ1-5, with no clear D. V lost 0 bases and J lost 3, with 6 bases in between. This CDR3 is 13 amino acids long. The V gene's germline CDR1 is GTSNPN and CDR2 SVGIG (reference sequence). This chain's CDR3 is CAWSVRANQPQHF. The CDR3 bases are TGTGCCTGGAGTGTAAGGGCCAATCAGCCCCAGCATTTT.

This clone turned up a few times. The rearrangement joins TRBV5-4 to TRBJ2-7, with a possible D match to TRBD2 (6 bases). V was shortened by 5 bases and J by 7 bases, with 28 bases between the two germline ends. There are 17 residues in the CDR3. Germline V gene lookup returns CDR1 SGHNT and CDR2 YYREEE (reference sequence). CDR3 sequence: CASSLLRPGRAREEQYF. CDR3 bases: TGTGCCAGCAGTTTGCTGCGGCCGGGCCGAGCACGGGAGGAGCAGTACTTC.

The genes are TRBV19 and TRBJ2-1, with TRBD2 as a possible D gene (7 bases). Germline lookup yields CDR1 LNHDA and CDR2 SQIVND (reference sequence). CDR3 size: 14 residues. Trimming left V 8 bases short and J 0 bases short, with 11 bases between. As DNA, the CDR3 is TGTGCCAGTGGCGGGGGCAGCTCCTACAATGAGCAGTTCTTC. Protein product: CASGGGSSYNEQFF.